The 15 T cell receptor beta chains listed next were all sequenced from one sample in a study of Graves' ophthalmopathy and Graves' hyperthyroidism. Researchers took RNA transcripts and amplified TCR beta CDR3 regions from them. The first-round RT-PCR employed HTBI primers together with the Qiagen OneStep RT-PCR kit. A multiplex PCR was then performed as the second round. Via MiXCR, TCRdb re-called the multiplex PCR reads, giving one row per CDR3 protein. The repertoire holds roughly 480,000 distinct CDR3 sequences, with roughly 14% as singletons. Specimen: blood. Receptors originate from a woman aged 30 to 39 with Graves' ophthalmopathy.

This clonotype was recorded many times. The germline gene is not matched at one end of the junction; a read error may be the cause. This sequence joins TRBV4-1 and TRBJ2-7; no clear D gene. This CDR3 is built from 13 residues. The germline V gene has CDR1 MGHRA and CDR2 YSYEKL. The DNA of the CDR3 is TGTGCCAGCAGCCAAGATCGGACCTACGAGCAGTACTTC. Translating it yields CASSQDRTYEQYF.

This clonotype came up many times. The chain uses TRBV6-4 and TRBJ1-5; a possible D gene is TRBD1 (5 bases). The germline V gene has CDR1 MRHNA and CDR2 SNTAGT. The CDR3 is 18 residues long. Trimming left V 6 bases short and J 1 base short, with 22 bases between. The CDR3 DNA reads as TGTGCCAGCAGAGACGACAGATCGTTTAAAGCCAGCAATCAGCCCCAGCATTTT. It specifies CASRDDRSFKASNQPQHF.

This clonotype was observed at least ten times. CDR3: CSARDMEGTNQPQHF. DNA for the CDR3: TGCAGTGCTAGAGATATGGAGGGGACCAATCAGCCCCAGCATTTT. This chain links TRBV20-1 with TRBJ1-5; D perhaps matches TRBD1 (5 bases). Germline values: CDR1 DFQATT, CDR2 SNEGSKA (reference sequence). V dropped 0 bases and J dropped 3 bases, with 12 bases sitting between them. This CDR3 has 15 amino acids.

This sequence joins TRBV6-5 and TRBJ1-2, with D unclear. The V gene's germline CDR1 is MNHEY and CDR2 SVGAGI. With 2 bases removed from V and 4 bases from J, the gap between germline ends came to 11 bases. CDR3 length: 14 residues. CDR3 residues: CASSYEQLGYGYTF. DNA of the CDR3: TGTGCCAGCAGTTACGAACAGCTCGGCTATGGCTACACCTTC.

With regard to this clonotype: A read error may be the cause here, since a much bigger clone is one base away. The final CDR3 position lacks the conserved phenylalanine or tryptophan, pointing to a likely read error. The chain employs TRBV7-8 and TRBJ2-5; no clear D. Trimming stripped 3 bases from V and 1 base from J, with 6 bases between. Germline assignment: CDR1 SGHVS and CDR2 FQNEAQ. This CDR3 is 13 amino acids long. The CDR3 loop is CASSFPSQETQYS. The CDR3 DNA is TGTGCCAGCAGCTTTCCCAGCCAAGAGACCCAGTACTCC.

This clonotype was seen only a few times. The V gene is TRBV9, the J gene TRBJ2-2; D gene unclear. The germline V gene encodes CDR1 SGDLS and CDR2 YYNGEE. Trimming cost V 4 bases and J 0 bases, with 4 bases left between them. The CDR3 is 13 amino acids. This CDR3 is CASSNPNTGELFF. CDR3 in DNA: TGTGCCAGCAGCAACCCGAACACCGGGGAGCTGTTTTTT.

Many counts were recorded for this clonotype. The chain employs TRBV19 and TRBJ1-5; D uncertain. The CDR3 runs 12 residues. Germline CDR1 reads LNHDA; CDR2 reads SQIVND (reference sequence). Trimming pared 6 bases from V and 6 bases from J, leaving 9 bases between. The CDR3 sequence is CASRNVAQPQHF. In DNA, the CDR3 is TGTGCCAGTAGGAACGTGGCTCAGCCCCAGCATTTT.

This clonotype was detected many times. The V call is TRBV20-1, the J call TRBJ2-7, with D tentatively TRBD2 (6 bases). Germline V gene sequence: CDR1 DFQATT, CDR2 SNEGSKA (reference sequence). This CDR3 has 15 amino acids. The CDR3 DNA is TGCAGCAGCTTAGGGTGGGACTTAGGTATGGGCGAGCAGTACTTC. Translating it yields CSSLGWDLGMGEQYF.

This clonotype was recorded many times. The chain employs TRBV10-3 and TRBJ1-2; unclear D gene. Trimming cost V 3 bases and J 2 bases, with 10 bases left between them. The CDR3 totals 14 residues. Germline assignment: CDR1 ENHRY and CDR2 SYGVKD. The CDR3 spells CAISDRLPNYGYTF. The CDR3 DNA follows: TGTGCCATCAGTGACAGACTTCCGAACTATGGCTACACCTTC.

V and J are TRBV30 and TRBJ1-1; 9 bases line up with TRBD1. The CDR3 runs to 15 residues. V lost 2 bases and J lost 4; bases outside the gene matches: 8. Germline loops: CDR1 GTSNPN, CDR2 SVGIG (reference sequence). DNA of the CDR3: TGTGCCTGGAGTAGACCGGGACAGGGAGGCACTGAAGCTTTCTTT. Its translation is CAWSRPGQGGTEAFF. Full variable domain (remainder filled in from reference TRBV30 and TRBJ1-1): SQTIHQWPATLVQPVGSPLSLECTVEGTSNPNLYWYRQAAGRGLQLLFYSVGIGQISSEVPQNLSASRPQDRQFILSSKKLLLSDSGFYLCAWSRPGQGGTEAFFGQGTRLTVV.

Ten or more counts support this clonotype. V and J are TRBV30 and TRBJ1-2, with D possibly being TRBD1 (5 bases). Trimming removed 4 bases from V and 8 bases from J, with 11 bases in between. Germline V lookup: CDR1 GTSNPN, CDR2 SVGIG (reference sequence). This CDR3 comprises 11 residues. The CDR3 reads CAWMGPEGYTF. CDR3 sequence (DNA): TGTGCCTGGATGGGACCAGAGGGCTACACCTTC.

This clonotype was detected only a few times. The CDR3 is CASSPWTSGDQETQYF. The CDR3 region has the DNA TGTGCCAGTAGTCCGTGGACTAGCGGGGACCAAGAGACCCAGTACTTC. The chain carries TRBV19 and TRBJ2-5; 12 nucleotides align to TRBD2. In germline, CDR1 is LNHDA, CDR2 SQIVND (reference sequence). The CDR3 extends over 16 amino acids. Trimming took 5 bases from V and 0 from J; bases not matched to a gene: 4.

Concerning this clonotype itself: Here the CDR3 omits its conserved ending phenylalanine or tryptophan, so a read error is the likely source. Because the CDR3's place on the DNA is in doubt, the DNA is left out and the CDR3 is given as listed by TCRdb. The genes are TRBV20-1 and TRBJ2-6. Germline values: CDR1 DFQATT, CDR2 SNEGSKA (reference sequence). The CDR3 has 14 amino acids, counting both end residues. The CDR3 here is CSASRGSGANVLSV.

This chain connects TRBV30 to TRBJ1-6, with D possibly TRBD1 on 5 matching bases. V was trimmed by 5 bases and J by 7 bases, leaving 12 bases between them. The CDR3 is 13 amino acids. Germline CDR1 is GTSNPN and CDR2 is SVGIG (reference sequence). For the CDR3, the DNA is TGTGCCTGGGTCCAAGGGGTGAATTCACCCCTCCACTTT. Translation gives CAWVQGVNSPLHF.

This clonotype was seen repeatedly, ten times or more. The chain joins TRBV7-2 to TRBJ2-7; weak D call: TRBD1 (5 bases). Germline-derived CDR1 and CDR2 are SGHTA and FQGNSA. The germline V and J ends were trimmed by 5 bases and 5 bases, with 22 bases remaining between them. This CDR3 region has 16 residues. In DNA, the CDR3 is TGTGCCAGCAGCGCGACACCCGGACACTCCCGTGACGAGCAGTACTTC. This codes for CASSATPGHSRDEQYF. Using reference TRBV7-2 and TRBJ2-7 for the parts outside the CDR3, the full variable domain is GAGVSQSPSNKVTEKGKDVELRCDPISGHTALYWYRQSLGQGLEFLIYFQGNSAPDKSGLPSDRFSAERTGGSVSTLTIQRTQQEDSAVYLCASSATPGHSRDEQYFGPGTRLTVT.